What follows are 18 T cell receptor beta chains derived from one specimen sequenced in a study of CD8 T cells in Susac syndrome. Random hexamers were used to reverse transcribe 0.5 to 1 ug of RNA. Each CDR3 protein gets one entry after TCRdb re-called the immunoSEQ multiplex PCR reads with MiXCR. The table has 70,000 or so distinct CDR3 sequences, 95% seen once; the top ten hold roughly 0.22%. The sequenced sample consisted of CD8+ T cells from PBMCs. Receptor source: a human donor in good health.

V and J are TRBV12-3 or TRBV12-4 and TRBJ2-7, with D perhaps being TRBD1 or TRBD2 (5 bases each). The CDR3 totals 13 residues. The germline V and J ends were trimmed by 6 bases and 0 bases, with 9 bases remaining between them. DNA of the CDR3: TGTGCCAGCAGGGGGGTCTCCTCCTACGAGCAGTACTTC. It translates to CASRGVSSYEQYF.

V usage is TRBV19 and J usage is TRBJ2-5; a weak D match, TRBD2 (5 bases). This CDR3 region has 15 residues. Per germline, CDR1 LNHDA and CDR2 SQIVND (reference sequence). V gave up 3 bases and J gave up 2 bases, with 13 bases separating them. The CDR3 bases are TGTGCCAGTAGTATCGTGAATCGGGGACAAGAGACCCAGTACTTC. Encoded protein: CASSIVNRGQETQYF.

The rearrangement joins TRBV7-9 to TRBJ2-2; D unclear. V gave up 6 bases and J gave up 6 bases, with 8 bases separating them. The CDR3 covers 12 residues. The germline CDR1 and CDR2 sequences are SEHNR and FQNEAQ (reference sequence). The CDR3 region is CASRPPPGELFF. CDR3 nucleotide sequence: TGTGCCAGCAGACCGCCTCCCGGGGAGCTGTTTTTT.

The rearrangement uses TRBV30 and TRBJ2-1, with D possibly matching TRBD2 (6 bases). In germline, CDR1 is GTSNPN, CDR2 SVGIG (reference sequence). Trimming removed 2 bases from V and 10 bases from J, with 15 bases in between. The CDR3 covers 13 residues. The CDR3 coding sequence is TGTGCCTGGAGTTACCGGGGGTACGACGAGCAGTTCTTC. This gives the protein CAWSYRGYDEQFF.

The rearrangement joins TRBV10-3 to TRBJ2-7; 7 nucleotides match TRBD1. This CDR3 region has 13 residues. Germline V lookup: CDR1 ENHRY, CDR2 SYGVKD. V was clipped by 8 bases and J by 4 bases; unmatched bases: 8. CDR3 loop: CAIGDRALYEQYF. CDR3 sequence (DNA): TGTGCCATCGGAGACAGGGCCCTTTACGAGCAGTACTTC.

The rearrangement joins TRBV20-1 to TRBJ2-5; 9 nucleotides align to TRBD2. CDR3 size: 17 residues. Per the germline V gene, CDR1 is DFQATT and CDR2 is SNEGSKA (reference sequence). Trimming cost V 0 bases and J 5 bases; bases outside gene matches: 13. The chain's CDR3 is CSARDRDSGGLRETQYF. The CDR3 DNA follows: TGCAGTGCTAGAGATCGAGATAGCGGGGGCCTACGCGAGACCCAGTACTTC.

The CDR3 sequence: CASSPIQGYYGYTF. As DNA, the CDR3 is TGTGCCAGCAGCCCCATCCAGGGGTACTATGGCTACACCTTC. V usage is TRBV14 and J usage is TRBJ1-2, with D possibly TRBD1 on 6 matching bases. Germline V gives CDR1 SGHDN, CDR2 FVKESK. This CDR3 is built from 14 residues. Deletions cut 4 bases from V and 3 bases from J, with 12 bases between.

The CDR3 DNA follows: TGTGCCAGCAGTTCCTCTGCGGCCCGAGATACGCAGTATTTT. Amino acid sequence: CASSSSAARDTQYF. V and J are TRBV12-3 or TRBV12-4 and TRBJ2-3; D is uncertain. The length of the CDR3 is 14 residues. Between the trimmed V and J ends, which lost 4 bases and 5 bases, there was a span of 13 bases.

The chain carries TRBV5-6 and TRBJ2-5, with D tentatively TRBD2 (5 bases). Per the germline V gene, CDR1 is SGHDT and CDR2 is YYEEEE. The length of the CDR3 is 14 residues. Trimming cost V 2 bases and J 1 base, with 9 bases left between them. The CDR3 DNA is TGTGCCAGCAGCTTAATAGCGCCCCAAGAGACCCAGTACTTC. Translating gives CASSLIAPQETQYF.

The rearrangement uses TRBV3-1 and TRBJ2-3, with 8 positions matching TRBD2. CDR3 size: 17 residues. Germline V gives CDR1 LGHDT, CDR2 YNNKEL (reference sequence). V shed 1 base and J 8 bases; nucleotides not matched to a gene: 14. The CDR3 loop reads CASSQGYTAGGHLTQYF. CDR3 in DNA: TGTGCCAGCAGCCAAGGTTATACGGCGGGGGGCCATCTTACGCAGTATTTT.

The V and J genes are TRBV7-2 and TRBJ1-6; 9 nucleotides match TRBD1. The CDR3 extends over 15 amino acids. Germline-derived CDR1 and CDR2 are SGHTA and FQGNSA. Trimming at V came to 5 bases and at J to 6 bases, leaving 5 bases not matched to a gene. This CDR3 is CASSPGTGSNSPLHF. In DNA, the CDR3 is TGTGCCAGCAGCCCCGGGACAGGGTCTAATTCACCCCTCCACTTT.

This rearrangement joins TRBV7-9 to TRBJ2-3, with 8 bases aligning to TRBD2. The CDR3 runs 15 residues. The germline V gene has CDR1 SEHNR and CDR2 FQNEAQ (reference sequence). V lost 2 bases to trimming and J lost 0 bases; unmatched junction nucleotides: 1. CDR3 sequence: CASSLRGGSTDTQYF. Written as DNA, the CDR3 is TGTGCCAGCAGCTTACGCGGGGGGAGCACAGATACGCAGTATTTT.

V and J are TRBV2 and TRBJ2-2; 9 positions agree with TRBD1. The J segment lost 1 base and the V segment lost 1 base, leaving 4 bases of the junction unmatched. CDR1 is SNHLY and CDR2 is FYNNEI in the germline V gene. The CDR3 is 17 amino acids. The CDR3 protein is CASSEVQGALNTGELFF. The CDR3 nucleotides read TGTGCCAGCAGTGAAGTACAGGGGGCGCTGAACACCGGGGAGCTGTTTTTT.

The chain joins TRBV5-8 to TRBJ1-2; D remains unclear. The CDR3 is 14 amino acids. V was clipped by 0 bases and J by 6 bases, with 12 bases between them. The germline CDR1 and CDR2 sequences are SGHTS and YDEGEE. CDR3 sequence reads: CASSLGPGADGYTF. For the CDR3, the DNA is TGTGCCAGCAGCTTGGGCCCGGGTGCGGATGGCTACACCTTC. The whole variable domain, filled in from reference TRBV5-8 and TRBJ1-2, reads EAGVTQSPTHLIKTRGQQATLRCSPISGHTSVYWYQQALGLGLQFLLWYDEGEERNRGNFPPRFSGRQFPNYSSELNVNALELEDSALYLCASSLGPGADGYTFGSGTRLTVV.

The chain is built from TRBV6-2 or TRBV6-3 and TRBJ2-1; 7 bases are shared with TRBD2. CDR1 and CDR2 (germline): MNHEY, SVGEGT. The CDR3 sequence is 13 residues long. Trimming at V came to 2 bases and at J to 9 bases, leaving 4 bases not matched to a gene. The CDR3 DNA reads TGTGCCAGCAGTTACGGGAGGGGATCTGAGCAGTTCTTC. This translates into CASSYGRGSEQFF.

The genes are TRBV12-3 or TRBV12-4 and TRBJ1-1; 7 nucleotides line up with TRBD1. Trimming cost V 1 base and J 3 bases; bases outside gene matches: 5. The CDR3 is made up of 15 amino acids. The DNA for the CDR3 is TGTGCCAGCAGTTTAGGCCCAGGGGGTTACACTGAAGCTTTCTTT. This sequence encodes CASSLGPGGYTEAFF.

This rearrangement joins TRBV2 to TRBJ1-5; tentatively, D is TRBD1 (5 bases). Trimming took 6 bases from V and 5 from J, leaving 14 bases between them. In germline, CDR1 is SNHLY, CDR2 FYNNEI. CDR3 length: 14 residues. The CDR3 nucleotides read TGTGCCAGCAGGGGACCGGGGTTCGATCAGCCCCAGCATTTT. Protein: CASRGPGFDQPQHF.

The chain couples TRBV27 to TRBJ2-3; perhaps TRBD2 as D (5 bases). Trimming stripped 3 bases from V and 6 bases from J, with 19 bases between. The CDR3 runs to 16 residues. The germline V gene has CDR1 MNHEY and CDR2 SMNVEV (reference sequence). This CDR3 reads CASSFHFTGRGDTQYF. CDR3 DNA sequence: TGTGCCAGCAGTTTCCATTTCACCGGCAGAGGGGATACGCAGTATTTT.